The present TCR beta chain was sequenced within a study of blood T cell repertoires in COVID-19. Germline V gene data show CDR1 as SGHNT and CDR2 as YYREEE (reference sequence). The CDR3 extends over 14 amino acids. V lost 0 bases, J lost 4 bases, and 7 bases lay in between. Only in-frame clones appear in the TCRdb table, and some are missing; sequencing was by immunoSEQ multiplex PCR. The sample lists just under 90,000 clones; about nine tenths were seen once. This sequence joins TRBV5-4 and TRBJ2-2; D remains ambiguous. This sequence originates from a man in his 60s with acute or convalescent COVID-19. The sample was peripheral blood. This CDR3 is CASSLAGSTGELFF. The CDR3 DNA sequence: TGTGCCAGCAGCTTGGCAGGTTCCACCGGGGAGCTGTTTTTT.